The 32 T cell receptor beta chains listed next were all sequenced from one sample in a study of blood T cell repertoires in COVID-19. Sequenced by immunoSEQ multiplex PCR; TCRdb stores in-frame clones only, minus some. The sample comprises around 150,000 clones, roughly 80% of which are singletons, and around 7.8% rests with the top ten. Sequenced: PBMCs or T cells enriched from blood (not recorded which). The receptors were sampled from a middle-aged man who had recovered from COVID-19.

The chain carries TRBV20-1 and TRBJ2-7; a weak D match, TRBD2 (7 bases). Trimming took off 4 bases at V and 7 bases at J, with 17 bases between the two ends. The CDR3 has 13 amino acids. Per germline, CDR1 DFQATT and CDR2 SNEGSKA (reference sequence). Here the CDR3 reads CSANEGGPREQYF. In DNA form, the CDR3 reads TGCAGTGCTAATGAGGGGGGGCCGAGGGAGCAGTACTTC.

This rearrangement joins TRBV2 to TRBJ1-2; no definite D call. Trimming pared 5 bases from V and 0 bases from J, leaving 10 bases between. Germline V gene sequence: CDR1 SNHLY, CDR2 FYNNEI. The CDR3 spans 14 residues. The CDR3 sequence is CASSRDTANYGYTF. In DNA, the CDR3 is TGTGCCAGCAGTCGTGACACTGCTAACTATGGCTACACCTTC.

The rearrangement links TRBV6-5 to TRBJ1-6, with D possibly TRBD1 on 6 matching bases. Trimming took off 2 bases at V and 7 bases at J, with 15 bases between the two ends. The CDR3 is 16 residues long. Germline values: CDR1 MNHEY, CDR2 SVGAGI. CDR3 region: CASSYTRQGNNSPLHF. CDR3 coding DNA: TGTGCCAGCAGTTACACGAGGCAGGGGAACAATTCACCCCTCCACTTT.

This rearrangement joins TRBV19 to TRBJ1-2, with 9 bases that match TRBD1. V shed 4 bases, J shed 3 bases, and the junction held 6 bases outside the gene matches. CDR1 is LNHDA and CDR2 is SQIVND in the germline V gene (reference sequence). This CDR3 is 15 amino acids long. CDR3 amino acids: CASSTATGGHYGYTF. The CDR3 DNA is TGTGCCAGTAGTACCGCCACAGGGGGCCACTATGGCTACACCTTC.

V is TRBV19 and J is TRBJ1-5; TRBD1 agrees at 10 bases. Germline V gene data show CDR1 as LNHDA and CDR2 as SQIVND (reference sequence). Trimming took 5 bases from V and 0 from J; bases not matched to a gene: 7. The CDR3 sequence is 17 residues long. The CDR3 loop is CASSLTGTGVSNQPQHF. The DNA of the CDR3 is TGTGCCAGTAGTTTGACCGGGACAGGGGTTAGCAATCAGCCCCAGCATTTT.

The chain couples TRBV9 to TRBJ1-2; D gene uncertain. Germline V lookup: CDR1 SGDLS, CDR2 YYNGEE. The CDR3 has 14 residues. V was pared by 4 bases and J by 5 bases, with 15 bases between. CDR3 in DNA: TGTGCCAGCAGCCCCCTTCAGGAGGCATATGGCTACACCTTC. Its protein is CASSPLQEAYGYTF.

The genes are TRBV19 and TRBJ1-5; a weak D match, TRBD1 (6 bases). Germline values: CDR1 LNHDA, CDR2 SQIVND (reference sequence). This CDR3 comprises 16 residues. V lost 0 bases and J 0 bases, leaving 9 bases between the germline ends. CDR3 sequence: CASSIEGQYSNQPQHF. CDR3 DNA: TGTGCCAGTAGTATAGAAGGACAGTATAGCAATCAGCCCCAGCATTTT.

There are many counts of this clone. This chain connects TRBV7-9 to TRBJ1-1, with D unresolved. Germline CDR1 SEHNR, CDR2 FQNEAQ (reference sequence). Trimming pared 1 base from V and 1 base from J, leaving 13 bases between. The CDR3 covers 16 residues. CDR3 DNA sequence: TGTGCCAGCAGCTTAGGCTGGGAGTTGGGGAACACTGAAGCTTTCTTT. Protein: CASSLGWELGNTEAFF.

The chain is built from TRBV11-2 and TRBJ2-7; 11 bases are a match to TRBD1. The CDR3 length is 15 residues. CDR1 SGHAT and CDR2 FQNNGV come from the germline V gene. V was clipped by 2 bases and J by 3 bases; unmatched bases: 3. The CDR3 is CASSLTGTGGYEQYF. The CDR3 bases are TGTGCCAGCAGCTTAACCGGGACAGGGGGCTACGAGCAGTACTTC.

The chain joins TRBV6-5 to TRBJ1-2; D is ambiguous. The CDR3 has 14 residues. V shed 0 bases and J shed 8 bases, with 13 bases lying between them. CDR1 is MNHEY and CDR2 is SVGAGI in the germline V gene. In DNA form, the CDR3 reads TGTGCCAGCAGTTACTCACGGCGGGGTCGGGGCTACACCTTC. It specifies CASSYSRRGRGYTF.

CDR3 DNA: TGTGCCAGCAGACCGCAGGGGGCTGTTGGAAACACCATATATTTT. This translates into CASRPQGAVGNTIYF. The V call is TRBV6-5, the J call TRBJ1-3; 8 positions match TRBD1. The length of the CDR3 is 15 residues. Trimming took 6 bases from V and 3 from J; bases not matched to a gene: 7. The germline CDR1 and CDR2 sequences are MNHEY and SVGAGI.

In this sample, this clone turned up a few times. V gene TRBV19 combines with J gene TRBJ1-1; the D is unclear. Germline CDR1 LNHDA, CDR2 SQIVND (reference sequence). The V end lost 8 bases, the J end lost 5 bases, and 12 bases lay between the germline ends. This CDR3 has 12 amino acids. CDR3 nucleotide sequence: TGTGCCAGTTCAAGGGAGAGAACTGAAGCTTTCTTT. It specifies CASSRERTEAFF. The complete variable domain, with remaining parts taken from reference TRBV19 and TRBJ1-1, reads DGGITQSPKYLFRKEGQNVTLSCEQNLNHDAMYWYRQDPGQGLRLIYYSQIVNDFQKGDIAEGYSVSREKKESFPLTVTSAQKNPTAFYLCASSRERTEAFFGQGTRLTVV.

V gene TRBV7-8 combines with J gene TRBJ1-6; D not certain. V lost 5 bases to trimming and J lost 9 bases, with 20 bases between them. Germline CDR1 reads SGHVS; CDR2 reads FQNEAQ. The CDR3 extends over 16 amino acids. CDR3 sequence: CASSRREQNIGSPLHF. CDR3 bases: TGTGCCAGCAGCAGAAGGGAGCAGAATATTGGTTCACCCCTCCACTTT.

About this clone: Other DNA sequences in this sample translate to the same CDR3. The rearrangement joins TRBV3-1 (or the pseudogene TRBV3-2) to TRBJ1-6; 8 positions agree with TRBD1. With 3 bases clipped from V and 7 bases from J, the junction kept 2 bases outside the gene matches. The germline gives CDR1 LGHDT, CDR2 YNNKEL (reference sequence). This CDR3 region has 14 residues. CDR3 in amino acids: CASSQGQANSPLHF. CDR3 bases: TGTGCCAGCAGCCAGGGACAGGCGAATTCACCCCTCCACTTT.

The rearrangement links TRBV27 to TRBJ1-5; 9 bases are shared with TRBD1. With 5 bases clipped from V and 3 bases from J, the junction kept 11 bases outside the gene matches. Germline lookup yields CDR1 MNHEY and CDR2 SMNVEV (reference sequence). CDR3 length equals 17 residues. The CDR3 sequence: CASSPRVGTGTNQPQHF. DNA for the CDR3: TGTGCCAGCAGTCCCCGAGTCGGGACAGGGACCAATCAGCCCCAGCATTTT.

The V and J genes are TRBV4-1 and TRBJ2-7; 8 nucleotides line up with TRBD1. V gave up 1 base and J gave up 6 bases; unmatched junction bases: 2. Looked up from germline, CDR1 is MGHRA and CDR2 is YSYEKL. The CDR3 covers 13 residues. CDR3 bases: TGCGCCAGCAGCCAAGGACAGGGGATCGAGCAGTACTTC. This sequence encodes CASSQGQGIEQYF.

The CDR3 nucleotides are TGTGCCAGCAGCTTCCCGAGAGGACAGGGGAATACGAACACCGGGGAGCTGTTTTTT. Translated, it gives CASSFPRGQGNTNTGELFF. The J gene is TRBJ2-2, the V gene TRBV7-3; TRBD1 matches 9 bases. This CDR3 has 19 amino acids. Trimming removed 3 bases from V and 0 bases from J; junction bases left unmatched: 11. The germline V gene has CDR1 SGHTA and CDR2 FQGTGA. The variable domain in full, with the rest retrieved from reference TRBV7-3 and TRBJ2-2, is GAGVSQTPSNKVTEKGKYVELRCDPISGHTALYWYRQSLGQGPEFLIYFQGTGAADDSGLPNDRFFAVRPEGSVSTLKIQRTERGDSAVYLCASSFPRGQGNTNTGELFFGEGSRLTVL.

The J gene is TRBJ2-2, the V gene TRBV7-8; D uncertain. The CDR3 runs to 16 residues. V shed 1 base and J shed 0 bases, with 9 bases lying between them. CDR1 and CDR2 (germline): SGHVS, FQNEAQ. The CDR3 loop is CASSLVLLPNTGELFF. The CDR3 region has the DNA TGTGCCAGCAGCTTAGTACTCCTCCCGAACACCGGGGAGCTGTTTTTT.

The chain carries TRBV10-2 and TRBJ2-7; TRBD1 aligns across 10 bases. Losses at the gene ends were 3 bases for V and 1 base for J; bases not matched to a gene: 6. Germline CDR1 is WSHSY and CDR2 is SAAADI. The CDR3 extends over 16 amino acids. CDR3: CASSDTGQGLSYEQYF. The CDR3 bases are TGCGCCAGCAGTGATACGGGACAGGGGTTGTCCTACGAGCAGTACTTC.

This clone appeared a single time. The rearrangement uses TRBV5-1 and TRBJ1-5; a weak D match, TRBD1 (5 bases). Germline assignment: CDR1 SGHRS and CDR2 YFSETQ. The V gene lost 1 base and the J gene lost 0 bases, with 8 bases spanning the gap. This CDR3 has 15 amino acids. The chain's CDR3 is CASSLIGGSNQPQHF. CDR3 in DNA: TGCGCCAGCAGCTTGATCGGGGGTAGCAATCAGCCCCAGCATTTT.

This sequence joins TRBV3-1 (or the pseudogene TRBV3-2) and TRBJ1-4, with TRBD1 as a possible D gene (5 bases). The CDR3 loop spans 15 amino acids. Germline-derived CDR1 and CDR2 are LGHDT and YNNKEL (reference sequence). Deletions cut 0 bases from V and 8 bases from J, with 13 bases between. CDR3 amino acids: CASSQDPREGEKLFF. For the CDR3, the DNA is TGTGCCAGCAGCCAAGATCCCAGGGAGGGGGAAAAACTGTTTTTT.

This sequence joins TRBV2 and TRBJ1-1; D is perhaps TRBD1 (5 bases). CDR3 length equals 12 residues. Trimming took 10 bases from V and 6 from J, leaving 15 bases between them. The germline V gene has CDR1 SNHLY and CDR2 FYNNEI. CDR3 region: CANRLGGAEAFF. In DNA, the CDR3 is TGTGCCAACCGTTTGGGGGGTGCTGAAGCTTTCTTT.

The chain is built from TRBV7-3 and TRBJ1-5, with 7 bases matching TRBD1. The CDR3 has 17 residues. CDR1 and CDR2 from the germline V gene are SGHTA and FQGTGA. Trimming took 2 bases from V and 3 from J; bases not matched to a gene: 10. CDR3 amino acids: CASSLSFTGVFNQPQHF. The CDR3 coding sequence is TGTGCCAGCAGCTTATCGTTTACAGGGGTATTCAATCAGCCCCAGCATTTT.

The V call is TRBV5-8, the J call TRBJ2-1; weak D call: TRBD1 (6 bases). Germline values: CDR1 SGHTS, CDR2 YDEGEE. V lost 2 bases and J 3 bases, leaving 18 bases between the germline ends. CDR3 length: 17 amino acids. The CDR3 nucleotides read TGTGCCAGCAGCTTACTTATGGGCAGGGGTGACTACAATGAGCAGTTCTTC. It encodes CASSLLMGRGDYNEQFF.

The DNA of the CDR3 is TGTGCCAGCAGTAACCGGGACAGGGGTTACGAGCAGTACTTC. Protein product: CASSNRDRGYEQYF. The genes are TRBV27 and TRBJ2-7, with TRBD1 identical over 10 bases. The ends lost 5 bases at V and 4 bases at J; junction bases unmatched: 5. The CDR3 extends over 14 amino acids. CDR1 is MNHEY, CDR2 SMNVEV, per germline (reference sequence).

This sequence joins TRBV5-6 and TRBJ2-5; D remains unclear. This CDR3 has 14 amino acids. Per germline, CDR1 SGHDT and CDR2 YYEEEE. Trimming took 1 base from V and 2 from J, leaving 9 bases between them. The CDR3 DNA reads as TGTGCCAGCAGCTTGAATCCCCTTCAAGAGACCCAGTACTTC. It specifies CASSLNPLQETQYF.

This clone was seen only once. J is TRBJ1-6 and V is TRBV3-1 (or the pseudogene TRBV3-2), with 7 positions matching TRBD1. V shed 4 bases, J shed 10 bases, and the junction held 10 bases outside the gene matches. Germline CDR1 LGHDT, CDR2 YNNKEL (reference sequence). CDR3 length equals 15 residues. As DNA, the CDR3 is TGTGCCAGCAGCCGCTTGGCAGGGGGAGACTCACCCCTCCACTTT. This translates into CASSRLAGGDSPLHF.

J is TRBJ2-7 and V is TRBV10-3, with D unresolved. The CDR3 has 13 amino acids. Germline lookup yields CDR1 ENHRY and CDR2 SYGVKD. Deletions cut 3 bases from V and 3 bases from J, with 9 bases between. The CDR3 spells CAISDRRHYEQYF. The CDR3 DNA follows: TGTGCCATCAGTGACCGCAGACACTACGAGCAGTACTTC.

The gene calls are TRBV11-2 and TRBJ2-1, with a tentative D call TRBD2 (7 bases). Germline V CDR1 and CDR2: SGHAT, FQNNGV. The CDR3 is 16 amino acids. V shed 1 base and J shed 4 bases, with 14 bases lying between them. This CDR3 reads CASSLVGGGLYNEQFF. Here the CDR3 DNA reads TGTGCCAGCAGCTTAGTAGGGGGGGGCCTTTACAATGAGCAGTTCTTC.

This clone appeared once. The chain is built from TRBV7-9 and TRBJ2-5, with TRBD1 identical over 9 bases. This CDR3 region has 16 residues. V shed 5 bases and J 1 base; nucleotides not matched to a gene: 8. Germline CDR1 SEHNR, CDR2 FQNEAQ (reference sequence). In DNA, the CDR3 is TGTGCCAGCAGCCTCGGGACAGGGCCTCGCCAAGAGACCCAGTACTTC. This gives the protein CASSLGTGPRQETQYF.

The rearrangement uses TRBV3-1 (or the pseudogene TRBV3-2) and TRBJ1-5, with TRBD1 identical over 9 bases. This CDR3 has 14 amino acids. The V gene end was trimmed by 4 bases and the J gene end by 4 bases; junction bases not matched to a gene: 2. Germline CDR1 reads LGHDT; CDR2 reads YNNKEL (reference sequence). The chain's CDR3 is CASSPGTGNQPQHF. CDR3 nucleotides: TGTGCCAGCAGCCCCGGGACAGGGAATCAGCCCCAGCATTTT.

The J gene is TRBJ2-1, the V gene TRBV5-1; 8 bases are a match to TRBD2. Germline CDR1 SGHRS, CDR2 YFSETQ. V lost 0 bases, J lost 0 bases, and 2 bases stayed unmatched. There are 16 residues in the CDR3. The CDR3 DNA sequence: TGCGCCAGCAGCTTGGACGCGGGGGGCTCCTACAATGAGCAGTTCTTC. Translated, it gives CASSLDAGGSYNEQFF.